A single sample gave rise to the 2 T cell receptor beta chains below, sequenced in a study of shared clonotypes between healthy human individuals. TCRdb's table, derived via immunoSEQ multiplex PCR, lists solely in-frame clones and lacks some. Seen here are about 2.4 million clones, over 85% observed once, and the top ten hold more than 0.35%. What was sequenced was naive CD4+ T cells from PBMCs. Indicated subset: CD45RA+ positively selected. Receptors originate from a man between 18 and 29 years old in good health. Some clones in this sample may be carry-over from other donors' samples.

V and J are TRBV6-1 and TRBJ2-7; 12 bases map to TRBD2. The CDR3 consists of 15 residues. Trimming cost V 6 bases and J 5 bases; bases outside gene matches: 8. From germline, CDR1 is MNHNS and CDR2 SASEGT. The CDR3 nucleotides are TGTGCCAGCAGCGCCCTAGCGGGAGGGCTCAACGAGCAGTACTTC. This codes for CASSALAGGLNEQYF.

The chain links TRBV30 to TRBJ2-7; 9 bases are a match to TRBD2. From germline, CDR1 is GTSNPN and CDR2 SVGIG (reference sequence). This CDR3 contains 12 residues. V was clipped by 6 bases and J by 5 bases; unmatched bases: 5. CDR3 sequence reads: CACISGSHEQYF. The CDR3 DNA is TGTGCCTGTATTAGCGGGAGTCACGAGCAGTACTTC.